One and the same sample provided the 10 T cell receptor beta chains below, sequenced in a study of T cells in Graves' hyperthyroidism and ophthalmopathy. TCR beta CDR3 regions were amplified from RNA transcripts. HTBI primers were the set used in a first-round RT-PCR of the TCR CDR3. TCRdb passed the multiplex PCR reads through MiXCR, listing each CDR3 protein once. Counted here are around 800,000 distinct CDR3 sequences, more than 30% occurring once; the ten biggest clones make up 7.5% to 9.5%. Sequencing was performed on blood. Every receptor here comes from a man aged 18 to 29 with Graves' hyperthyroidism.

Many counts were recorded for this clonotype. The chain employs TRBV9 and TRBJ1-5, with 8 bases lining up with TRBD1. Germline assignment: CDR1 SGDLS and CDR2 YYNGEE. CDR3 length equals 13 residues. The V segment lost 3 bases and the J segment 9 bases; nucleotides outside the gene matches: 5. CDR3 amino acids: CASSALDRGPQHF. CDR3 coding DNA: TGTGCCAGCAGCGCCCTAGACAGGGGGCCCCAGCATTTT.

V usage is TRBV5-8 and J usage is TRBJ2-7; D gene uncertain. Trimming shortened V by 0 bases and J by 1 base, and 17 bases separated the two germline ends. The CDR3 contains 17 residues. In germline, CDR1 is SGHTS, CDR2 YDEGEE. CDR3 nucleotides: TGTGCCAGCAGCTTGGCCCCCACGAGACTGAGATCCTACGAGCAGTACTTC. This translates into CASSLAPTRLRSYEQYF.

This clonotype occurred many times. The rearrangement links TRBV2 to TRBJ1-1; TRBD1 might be the D (5 bases). The CDR3 has 14 residues. Germline-derived CDR1 and CDR2 are SNHLY and FYNNEI. Trimming cost V 6 bases and J 3 bases, with 14 bases left between them. This chain's CDR3 is CASRDGGLYTEAFF. The CDR3 DNA reads as TGTGCCAGCAGGGACGGGGGATTATACACTGAAGCTTTCTTT.

This chain links TRBV24-1 with TRBJ2-2; possibly TRBD1 for D (5 bases). Germline-derived CDR1 and CDR2 are KGHDR and SFDVKD. The CDR3 is made up of 16 amino acids. Trimming stripped 7 bases from V and 3 bases from J, with 17 bases between. The CDR3 loop reads CATRPLLTAYTGELFF. In DNA, the CDR3 is TGTGCCACCAGGCCCCTCTTGACAGCCTACACCGGGGAGCTGTTTTTT.

This clonotype was seen repeatedly, ten times or more. The chain recombines TRBV7-7 with TRBJ2-2; D remains unclear. This CDR3 region has 13 residues. Looked up from germline, CDR1 is SSHAT and CDR2 is FNYEAQ (reference sequence). The CDR3 loop is CATKDGNTGELFF. CDR3 DNA sequence: TGTGCTACCAAGGACGGGAACACCGGGGAGCTGTTTTTT.

This clonotype was observed many times. The chain links TRBV25-1 to TRBJ2-5; 8 positions agree with TRBD2. The length of the CDR3 is 15 residues. Germline loops: CDR1 MGHDK, CDR2 SYGVNS. With 1 base clipped from V and 4 bases from J, the junction kept 5 bases outside the gene matches. Here the CDR3 DNA reads TGTGCCAGCAGTGAATCCGGGGGGGGCGGAGAGACCCAGTACTTC. This sequence encodes CASSESGGGGETQYF. Drawing the rest from reference TRBV25-1 and TRBJ2-5, the complete variable domain is EADIYQTPRYLVIGTGKKITLECSQTMGHDKMYWYQQDPGMELHLIHYSYGVNSTEKGDLSSESTVSRIRTEHFPLTLESARPSHTSQYLCASSESGGGGETQYFGPGTRLLVL.

This clonotype was seen a few times. Germline and junction disagree at one end, which may indicate a read error. The V gene is TRBV7-8, the J gene TRBJ1-1; D remains unclear. The CDR3 totals 15 residues. Germline-derived CDR1 and CDR2 are SGHVS and FQNEAQ. CDR3 residues: CASSLAVEGNIALYF. For the CDR3, the DNA is TGTGCCAGCAGCTTAGCGGTGGAGGGTAATATAGCCCTTTACTTT.

V is TRBV7-2 and J is TRBJ2-7, with TRBD2 matching 12 bases. Trimming cost V 5 bases and J 4 bases; bases outside gene matches: 6. CDR3 length: 15 amino acids. Germline assignment: CDR1 SGHTA and CDR2 FQGNSA. In DNA form, the CDR3 reads TGTGCCAGCAGCGTCGGACTAGCGGGACCTTACGAGCAGTACTTC. Its protein is CASSVGLAGPYEQYF. Full variable domain (rest looked up from reference TRBV7-2 and TRBJ2-7): GAGVSQSPSNKVTEKGKDVELRCDPISGHTALYWYRQSLGQGLEFLIYFQGNSAPDKSGLPSDRFSAERTGGSVSTLTIQRTQQEDSAVYLCASSVGLAGPYEQYFGPGTRLTVT.

This clonotype has a count of ten or more. The CDR3 nucleotides are TGCAGCGTTGAAGTCCCCAAGGGTAGCGGGTACACCGGGGAGCTGTTTTTT. This gives the protein CSVEVPKGSGYTGELFF. The chain combines TRBV29-1 with TRBJ2-2; 7 positions agree with TRBD2. V lost 1 base to trimming and J lost 3 bases; unmatched junction nucleotides: 11. Germline CDR1 and CDR2: SQVTM and ANQGSEA. CDR3 length equals 17 residues.

The J gene is TRBJ1-5, the V gene TRBV7-8; TRBD1 is a possible D gene (6 bases). The V gene lost 5 bases and the J gene lost 11 bases, with 19 bases spanning the gap. From germline, CDR1 is SGHVS and CDR2 FQNEAQ. CDR3 length: 14 residues. Here the CDR3 reads CASSPTGGQETQHF. The CDR3 nucleotides read TGTGCCAGCAGCCCGACTGGGGGCCAAGAGACCCAGCATTTT.